This TCR beta chain stems from a study of cytomegalovirus exposure and HLA in healthy donors. Study-level information: Tens of millions of unique TCRs from HLA-typed donors made up an early data release. Study results and caveats: Reports credit the classifier with highly specific, highly sensitive diagnosis of cytomegalovirus status.

Concerning this clone itself: The antigen remains unidentified.

13 Jbeta primers and 60 Vbeta primers were used for the PCR. Original processing notes: A later analysis tallied about 80 million unique TCR beta chains, around 10 million of them shared. TCRdb's table, derived via immunoSEQ multiplex PCR, lists solely in-frame clones and lacks some. That table is the source of V, J and clone size, and D and trimming were worked out from the DNA. The sample includes around 150,000 clones, about 68% seen only once; the top ten take 1.5% to 2%. Trimming at V came to 1 base and at J to 3 bases, leaving 4 bases not matched to a gene. Germline CDR1 reads MGHRA; CDR2 reads YSYEKL. The CDR3 spans 16 residues.

The sequenced sample was PBMCs. The sequence was collected from a human donor in good health. This chain joins TRBV4-1 and TRBJ2-3, with 10 bases matching TRBD2. CDR3 amino acids: CASSQGALAGTDTQYF. The CDR3 DNA follows: TGCGCCAGCAGCCAAGGGGCACTAGCGGGGACAGATACGCAGTATTTT.